This entry lists 28 T cell receptor beta chains sequenced from one sample in a study of beta chain features in type 1 diabetes. All of the isolated RNA was reverse transcribed, so expressed TCRB transcripts were sequenced. Sequenced by immunoSEQ multiplex PCR; TCRdb stores in-frame clones only, minus some. The profile covers around 330,000 clones, with approximately 10% appearing a single time and more than 0.015% taken by the ten largest. The specimen was naive CD4+ T cells from blood. The source of these receptors is a woman under 40 in good health.

There are a few counts of this clone. The chain employs TRBV5-6 and TRBJ2-2; TRBD2 matches 10 bases. V shed 1 base, J shed 4 bases, and the junction held 10 bases outside the gene matches. The CDR3 length is 18 residues. Germline V lookup: CDR1 SGHDT, CDR2 YYEEEE. This chain's CDR3 is CASSLYVAGGQGTGELFF. CDR3 nucleotide sequence: TGTGCCAGCAGCTTGTACGTAGCGGGAGGCCAGGGCACCGGGGAGCTGTTTTTT.

This clone was recorded a few times. CDR3: CAWTVPPSFHEQFF. The CDR3, as DNA: TGTGCCTGGACTGTACCCCCTAGTTTCCATGAGCAGTTCTTC. The gene calls are TRBV30 and TRBJ2-1, with D hard to call. Trimming stripped 4 bases from V and 8 bases from J, with 18 bases between. The germline CDR1 and CDR2 sequences are GTSNPN and SVGIG (reference sequence). This CDR3 spans 14 amino acids. The whole variable domain, filled in from reference TRBV30 and TRBJ2-1, reads SQTIHQWPATLVQPVGSPLSLECTVEGTSNPNLYWYRQAAGRGLQLLFYSVGIGQISSEVPQNLSASRPQDRQFILSSKKLLLSDSGFYLCAWTVPPSFHEQFFGPGTRLTVL.

The genes are TRBV7-2 and TRBJ2-1; D is possibly TRBD2 (6 bases). V was trimmed by 10 bases and J by 3 bases, leaving 10 bases between them. Looked up from germline, CDR1 is SGHTA and CDR2 is FQGNSA. The CDR3 sequence is 12 residues long. CDR3 amino acids: CATGTRYNEQFF. The DNA of the CDR3 is TGTGCCACCGGGACTCGCTACAATGAGCAGTTCTTC.

A note on this clone: The junction departs from the called germline gene at one end, perhaps through a read error. This rearrangement joins TRBV6-1 to TRBJ2-7; 8 positions match TRBD2. The CDR3 extends over 15 amino acids. Germline V lookup: CDR1 MNHNS, CDR2 SASEGT. The CDR3 spells CASREAGALPSEQYF. In DNA form, the CDR3 reads TGTGCCAGCAGGGAAGCGGGGGCACTCCCATCCGAGCAGTACTTC.

This clone appeared a few times. The V call is TRBV7-8, the J call TRBJ2-6; 9 nucleotides match TRBD1. The germline V gene encodes CDR1 SGHVS and CDR2 FQNEAQ. This CDR3 is 16 amino acids long. Germline trimming cut 6 bases from V and 1 base from J; bases unmatched to any gene: 4. CDR3 DNA sequence: TGTGCCAGCAGGGACAGGGGAGGGTCTGGGGCCAACGTCCTGACTTTC. Amino acid sequence: CASRDRGGSGANVLTF.

The chain is built from TRBV7-2 and TRBJ1-1; possible D gene TRBD1, 6 bases. Germline V lookup: CDR1 SGHTA, CDR2 FQGNSA. This CDR3 has 14 amino acids. The V end was cut by 5 bases, the J end by 1 base, with 11 bases between. The DNA for the CDR3 is TGTGCCAGCAGCGGGGGGGGCGAGAACACTGAAGCTTTCTTT. Amino acid sequence: CASSGGGENTEAFF.

This clone was detected a few times. The chain carries TRBV29-1 and TRBJ2-2; TRBD2 is a possible D gene (6 bases). Germline lookup yields CDR1 SQVTM and CDR2 ANQGSEA. V was clipped by 6 bases and J by 7 bases, with 18 bases between them. CDR3 length: 14 residues. CDR3 DNA: TGCAGCGTGGGGGGTCTGGGCGGTGGCGGGGAGCTGTTTTTT. This gives the protein CSVGGLGGGGELFF.

This chain links TRBV28 with TRBJ2-2; 11 bases match TRBD1. V shed 1 base, J shed 5 bases, and the junction held 6 bases outside the gene matches. CDR3 length: 17 amino acids. Germline CDR1 is MDHEN and CDR2 is SYDVKM. This CDR3 is CASSLFGDRGFTGELFF. The CDR3 DNA reads as TGTGCCAGCAGTTTATTTGGGGACAGGGGGTTTACCGGGGAGCTGTTTTTT.

The chain uses TRBV7-6 and TRBJ2-7; perhaps TRBD2 as D (6 bases). Germline loops: CDR1 SGHVS, CDR2 FNYEAQ. The V end lost 3 bases, the J end lost 5 bases, and 20 bases lay between the germline ends. The CDR3 spans 16 residues. Written as DNA, the CDR3 is TGTGCCAGCAGCTTTACCCCAGCGGGTAGTCTCCACGAGCAGTACTTC. Protein: CASSFTPAGSLHEQYF.

The V call is TRBV7-2, the J call TRBJ1-3; D not resolved. V was clipped by 2 bases and J by 0 bases, with 8 bases between them. CDR3 size: 15 residues. CDR1 is SGHTA and CDR2 is FQGNSA in the germline V gene. The CDR3 loop reads CASSLWRSSGNTIYF. In DNA form, the CDR3 reads TGTGCCAGCAGCTTATGGCGGAGCTCTGGAAACACCATATATTTT.

This clone was counted a few times. The chain employs TRBV5-1 and TRBJ2-5, with 10 positions matching TRBD2. The V and J ends lost 0 bases and 4 bases, in that order; junction bases with no gene match: 9. Germline CDR1 reads SGHRS; CDR2 reads YFSETQ. This CDR3 has 17 residues. The CDR3: CASSLVSGRPRGETQYF. The CDR3 DNA reads as TGCGCCAGCAGCTTGGTTAGCGGGAGGCCTAGGGGAGAGACCCAGTACTTC.

The chain carries TRBV21-1 and TRBJ1-1; no check of the table's D call, TRBD1, against the DNA was made. TRBV21-1 is a listed pseudogene. The CDR3 contains 12 residues. This chain's CDR3 is CASSPTQGEAFF. The CDR3 nucleotides are TGTGCCAGCAGCCCAACACAGGGAGAAGCTTTCTTT.

This clone turned up a few times. V and J are TRBV19 and TRBJ1-4; 7 nucleotides match TRBD1. The J segment lost 8 bases and the V segment lost 7 bases, leaving 10 bases of the junction unmatched. This CDR3 comprises 14 residues. Germline values: CDR1 LNHDA, CDR2 SQIVND (reference sequence). Here the CDR3 reads CASTRQGSDEKLFF. The CDR3 region has the DNA TGTGCCAGTACCAGACAGGGATCGGACGAAAAACTGTTTTTT.

This chain links TRBV4-2 with TRBJ2-7, with a possible D match to TRBD1 (6 bases). Per the germline V gene, CDR1 is LGHNA and CDR2 is YNFKEQ. Between the trimmed V and J ends, which lost 2 bases and 6 bases, there was a span of 17 bases. CDR3 size: 15 residues. CDR3 bases: TGTGCCAGCAGCCAACAATCCGGGACAATCGGCGAGCAGTACTTC. Its translation: CASSQQSGTIGEQYF.

This clone occurred a few times. The chain recombines TRBV6-5 with TRBJ2-1; D is uncertain. V lost 8 bases and J lost 5, with 13 bases in between. Germline V gives CDR1 MNHEY, CDR2 SVGAGI. The CDR3 runs 13 residues. CDR3 residues: CASRQSGNNEQFF. CDR3 nucleotides: TGTGCCAGCCGCCAGTCAGGAAACAATGAGCAGTTCTTC.

This clone has just a few counts. V usage is TRBV7-9 and J usage is TRBJ2-7, with D possibly matching TRBD2 (6 bases). The germline V gene has CDR1 SEHNR and CDR2 FQNEAQ (reference sequence). The CDR3 extends over 18 amino acids. Trimming took off 3 bases at V and 0 bases at J, with 21 bases between the two ends. The CDR3 sequence is CASSLTLTRDSSSYEQYF. DNA of the CDR3: TGTGCCAGCAGCTTGACGTTAACCCGGGACTCGAGCTCCTACGAGCAGTACTTC.

The rearrangement joins TRBV4-3 to TRBJ1-1; no clear D gene. V was clipped by 0 bases and J by 0 bases, with 11 bases between them. The length of the CDR3 is 16 residues. Germline V gene sequence: CDR1 LGHNA, CDR2 YSLEER. CDR3 region: CASSQDGRLMNTEAFF. DNA for the CDR3: TGCGCCAGCAGCCAAGATGGTAGACTAATGAACACTGAAGCTTTCTTT.

This clone was seen a handful of times. The rearrangement links TRBV29-1 to TRBJ2-7, with a weak D call TRBD1 (5 bases). V was pared by 5 bases and J by 7 bases, with 18 bases between. The CDR3 has 13 residues. The V gene's germline CDR1 is SQVTM and CDR2 ANQGSEA. Here the CDR3 reads CSVLGQAFAEQYF. The CDR3 DNA reads TGCAGCGTTCTCGGACAAGCTTTTGCGGAGCAGTACTTC.

The rearrangement links TRBV7-3 to TRBJ2-1; 10 positions match TRBD1. V gave up 2 bases and J gave up 7 bases; unmatched junction bases: 5. Germline V gene lookup returns CDR1 SGHTA and CDR2 FQGTGA. CDR3 size: 15 residues. The DNA for the CDR3 is TGTGCCAGCAGCTTAGGGGGACAGGGGTCTAATGAGCAGTTCTTC. This gives the protein CASSLGGQGSNEQFF.

The chain uses TRBV5-4 and TRBJ2-5; D may be TRBD1 (5 bases). Per the germline V gene, CDR1 is SGHNT and CDR2 is YYREEE (reference sequence). The CDR3 extends over 17 amino acids. The V end lost 3 bases, the J end lost 0 bases, and 18 bases lay between the germline ends. The CDR3 DNA reads TGTGCCAGCAGCTGGGGTACAGGTGGGAAGAACCAAGAGACCCAGTACTTC. It specifies CASSWGTGGKNQETQYF.

This clone was observed a handful of times. Germline is not matched at one junction end, which may reflect a read error. This chain links TRBV7-7 with TRBJ2-7; D is possibly TRBD1 (6 bases). Germline V gene data show CDR1 as SSHAT and CDR2 as FNYEAQ (reference sequence). The CDR3 runs 15 residues. Written as DNA, the CDR3 is TGTGCTAGCAGCTTAGTCGGGACATACTCCTACGAGCAGTACTTC. Translating it yields CASSLVGTYSYEQYF.

The sample holds a few counts of this clone. CDR3 sequence: CASSSSSGNNEQFF. Written as DNA, the CDR3 is TGTGCCAGCAGCTCTTCTAGCGGTAACAATGAGCAGTTCTTC. The chain couples TRBV7-3 to TRBJ2-1; 7 bases fit TRBD2. The CDR3 has 14 residues. The V gene end was trimmed by 4 bases and the J gene end by 5 bases; junction bases not matched to a gene: 5. CDR1 is SGHTA and CDR2 is FQGTGA in the germline V gene.

This clone was picked up a small number of times. V usage is TRBV10-3 and J usage is TRBJ2-7; no definite D call. The V end lost 0 bases, the J end lost 6 bases, and 9 bases lay between the germline ends. The CDR3 is made up of 13 amino acids. Per the germline V gene, CDR1 is ENHRY and CDR2 is SYGVKD. This CDR3 is CAISESSAGEQYF. CDR3 DNA sequence: TGTGCCATCAGTGAGTCAAGCGCCGGCGAGCAGTACTTC.

The J gene is TRBJ1-2, the V gene TRBV28; no clear D gene. Trimming removed 6 bases at V and 1 base at J, with 12 bases between. Germline CDR1 MDHEN, CDR2 SYDVKM. CDR3 length: 14 residues. The CDR3 DNA is TGTGCCAGCAGCCCAAGCGCGATTAACTATGGCTACACCTTC. Its protein is CASSPSAINYGYTF.

The rearrangement joins TRBV7-2 to TRBJ1-1; 12 bases agree with TRBD1. Losses at the gene ends were 5 bases for V and 0 bases for J; bases not matched to a gene: 7. This CDR3 is 17 amino acids long. Germline loops: CDR1 SGHTA, CDR2 FQGNSA. The chain's CDR3 is CASSTPGQGAVNTEAFF. The CDR3 DNA sequence: TGTGCCAGCAGCACCCCGGGACAGGGGGCCGTGAACACTGAAGCTTTCTTT.

V gene TRBV18 combines with J gene TRBJ2-5, with D unresolved. From germline, CDR1 is KGHSH and CDR2 LQKENI. CDR3 length equals 13 residues. Trimming stripped 3 bases from V and 5 bases from J, with 10 bases between. The CDR3 region is CASSPSLEETQYF. The CDR3 DNA sequence: TGTGCCAGCTCACCCTCCCTCGAGGAGACCCAGTACTTC.

The rearrangement joins TRBV30 to TRBJ1-5; D call uncertain. There are 14 residues in the CDR3. The V and J ends lost 0 bases and 3 bases respectively, with 9 bases between them. From germline, CDR1 is GTSNPN and CDR2 SVGIG (reference sequence). CDR3 in amino acids: CAWSVLLNNQPQHF. CDR3 DNA: TGTGCCTGGAGTGTTCTACTCAACAATCAGCCCCAGCATTTT. Supplemented by reference TRBV30 and TRBJ1-5, the full variable domain reads SQTIHQWPATLVQPVGSPLSLECTVEGTSNPNLYWYRQAAGRGLQLLFYSVGIGQISSEVPQNLSASRPQDRQFILSSKKLLLSDSGFYLCAWSVLLNNQPQHFGDGTRLSIL.

This chain joins TRBV7-6 and TRBJ2-7; possibly TRBD2 for D (5 bases). V dropped 1 base and J dropped 0 bases, with 13 bases sitting between them. CDR1 is SGHVS and CDR2 is FNYEAQ in the germline V gene. This CDR3 contains 16 residues. The DNA of the CDR3 is TGTGCCAGCAGCTTAGAGGGCGGGCCCGTCTCCTACGAGCAGTACTTC. Its translation: CASSLEGGPVSYEQYF.